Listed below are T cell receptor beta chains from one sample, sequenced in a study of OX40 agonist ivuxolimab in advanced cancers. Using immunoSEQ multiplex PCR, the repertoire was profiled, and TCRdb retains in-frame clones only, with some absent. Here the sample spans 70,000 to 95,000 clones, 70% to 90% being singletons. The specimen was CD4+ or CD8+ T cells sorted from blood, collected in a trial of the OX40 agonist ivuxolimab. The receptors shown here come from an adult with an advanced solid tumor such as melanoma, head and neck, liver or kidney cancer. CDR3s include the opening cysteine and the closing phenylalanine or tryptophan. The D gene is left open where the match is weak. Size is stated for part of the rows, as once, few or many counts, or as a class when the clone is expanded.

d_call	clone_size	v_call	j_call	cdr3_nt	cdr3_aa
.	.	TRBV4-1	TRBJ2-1	TGCGCCAGCAGCCTATACCGAGACATACGTGAGCAGTTCTTC	CASSLYRDIREQFF
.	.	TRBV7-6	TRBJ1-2	TGTGCCAGCAGCTTAATAGGCACAGGATTCTATGGCTACACCTTC	CASSLIGTGFYGYTF
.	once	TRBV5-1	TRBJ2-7	TGCGCCAGCAGTTCAGTGGAGGAGGGCTACGAGCAGTACTTC	CASSSVEEGYEQYF
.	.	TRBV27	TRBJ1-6	TGTGCCAGCAGTTTATTGAGATCTGACTATAATTCACCCCTCCACTTT	CASSLLRSDYNSPLHF
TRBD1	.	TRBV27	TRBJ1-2	TGTGCCAGCATAGGGCCGACAGGGGGAGGCTATGGCTACACCTTC	CASIGPTGGGYGYTF
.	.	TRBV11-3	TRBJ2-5	TGTGCCAGCAGCTTAGCTAGCCAAGAGACCCAGTACTTC	CASSLASQETQYF
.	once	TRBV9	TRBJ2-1	TGTGCCAGCAGCGTAGATAAGCGCTACAATGAGCAGTTCTTC	CASSVDKRYNEQFF
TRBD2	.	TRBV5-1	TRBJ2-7	TGCGCCAGCAGCCTAGCGGGGACGACCTACGAGCAGTACTTC	CASSLAGTTYEQYF
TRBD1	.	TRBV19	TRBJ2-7	TGTGCCAGTAGCGCGACAGGGGTGTCCTACGAGCAGTACTTC	CASSATGVSYEQYF
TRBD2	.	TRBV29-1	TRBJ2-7	TGCAGCGCCAGACCGGGACTAGCGGGGTCCTACGAGCAGTACTTC	CSARPGLAGSYEQYF
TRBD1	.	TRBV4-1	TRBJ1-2	TGCGCCAGCAGCCAAGCACAGGGGGACTATGGCTACACCTTC	CASSQAQGDYGYTF
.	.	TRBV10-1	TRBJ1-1	TGCGCCAGCAGCTCAGAGAGGGAACCGAACACTGAAGCTTTCTTT	CASSSEREPNTEAFF
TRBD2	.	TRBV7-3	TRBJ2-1	TGTGCCAGCAGCTTAGCAGCGGGAGGCATGAATGAGCAGTTCTTC	CASSLAAGGMNEQFF
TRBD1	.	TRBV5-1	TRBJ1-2	TGTGCCAGCAGCCCAAGACAGGGATTAGATGGCTACACCTTC	CASSPRQGLDGYTF
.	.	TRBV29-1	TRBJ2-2	TGCAGCGTTGAGCAGGGATTGAACACCGGGGAGCTGTTTTTT	CSVEQGLNTGELFF
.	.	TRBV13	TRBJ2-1	TGTGCCAGCAGCCCCCGGGACATATACAATGAGCAGTTCTTC	CASSPRDIYNEQFF
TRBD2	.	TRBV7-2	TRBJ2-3	TGTGCCAGCAGCTCCCGCTTTAGCGGGAGTAGTGTGGGAGATACGCAGTATTTT	CASSSRFSGSSVGDTQYF
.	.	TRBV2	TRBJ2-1	TGTGCCAGCAGAGTCGGGAGTGAGCAGTTCTTC	CASRVGSEQFF
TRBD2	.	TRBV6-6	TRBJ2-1	TGTGCCAGCAGGTTAGCGGGAGGAGCCTACAATGAGCAGTTCTTC	CASRLAGGAYNEQFF
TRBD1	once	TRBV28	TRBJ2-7	TGTGCCAGCACCCTAATGACAGGGGGTAGTGAGCAGTACTTC	CASTLMTGGSEQYF
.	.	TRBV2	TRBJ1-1	TGTGCCAGCACCCTGGGACAATCCACTGAAGCTTTCTTT	CASTLGQSTEAFF
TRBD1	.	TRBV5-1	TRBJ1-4	TGCGCCAGCAGCCCACAGGGGTTTGGGGAAAAACTGTTTTTT	CASSPQGFGEKLFF
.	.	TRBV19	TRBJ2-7	TGTGCCAGTAGTATAGATGTTAATCCGGCCTACGAGCAGTACTTC	CASSIDVNPAYEQYF